These T cell receptor beta chains were read from a single sample in a study of blood T cell repertoires in COVID-19. Sequencing was performed with immunoSEQ multiplex PCR; in TCRdb, only in-frame clones are kept and a portion is missing. The sample lists 200,000 to 250,000 clones, 75% to 90% occurring once. Sequenced input: PBMCs or T cells enriched from blood (not recorded which). All receptors come from a man aged 50-59 years who had been exposed to COVID-19. The CDR3 runs from the conserved cysteine through the conserved F or W. Each record gives: clone size, V gene, D gene, J gene, CDR3 protein, CDR3 DNA. D genes are given only for firm matches. Not every row has a clone size; where given, it reads once, few, many or a size class.

NA	TRBV12-3/TRBV12-4	TRBD1	TRBJ1-2	CASSVTGGYGYTF	TGTGCCAGCAGTGTGACAGGGGGGTATGGCTACACCTTC
NA	TRBV27	NA	TRBJ2-4	CASSFTGRGDIQYF	TGTGCCAGCAGTTTTACCGGGAGAGGGGACATTCAGTACTTC
NA	TRBV18	NA	TRBJ2-7	CASSSRQDPSPHYEQYF	TGTGCCAGCTCATCTCGACAGGACCCAAGTCCCCACTACGAGCAGTACTTC
NA	TRBV30	NA	TRBJ1-1	CAWSVTGTEAFF	TGTGCCTGGAGTGTAACCGGCACTGAAGCTTTCTTT
once	TRBV3-1/TRBV3-2	NA	TRBJ2-1	CASRLRDTRYNEQFF	TGTGCCAGCAGGCTCCGGGACACACGATACAATGAGCAGTTCTTC
NA	TRBV10-3	NA	TRBJ2-5	CAISVSQGGETQYF	TGTGCCATCAGTGTTTCACAGGGTGGGGAGACCCAGTACTTC
NA	TRBV12-3/TRBV12-4	NA	TRBJ1-5	CASSFIGDQPQHF	TGTGCCAGCAGTTTTATCGGGGATCAGCCCCAGCATTTT
once	TRBV7-9	NA	TRBJ2-1	CASSAALASGDEQFF	TGTGCCAGCAGCGCGGCCCTAGCCTCCGGGGATGAGCAGTTCTTC
NA	TRBV30	NA	TRBJ1-5	CAWGRGMSNQPQHF	TGTGCCTGGGGTAGGGGGATGAGCAATCAGCCCCAGCATTTT
NA	TRBV10-3	NA	TRBJ1-2	CAISESGVGYTF	TGTGCCATCAGTGAGTCAGGGGTCGGCTACACCTTC
NA	TRBV18	NA	TRBJ1-4	CASSNSLNEKLFF	TGTGCCAGCTCAAACAGCTTAAATGAAAAACTGTTTTTT
NA	TRBV5-1	TRBD2	TRBJ2-2	CASSLAGGSGELFF	TGCGCCAGCAGCTTGGCGGGGGGGTCCGGGGAGCTGTTTTTT
once	TRBV7-9	NA	TRBJ1-2	CASSLQGMDGYTF	TGTGCCAGCAGCTTACAGGGGATGGATGGCTACACCTTC
NA	TRBV5-4	NA	TRBJ1-2	CASSRLQGQSGYTF	TGTGCCAGCAGCCGCTTACAGGGTCAGAGTGGCTACACCTTC
NA	TRBV2	NA	TRBJ2-3	CASKGGPDTQYF	TGTGCCAGCAAGGGAGGCCCAGATACGCAGTATTTT
NA	TRBV10-3	TRBD2	TRBJ2-6	CAITGLAGFSGANVLTF	TGTGCCATCACGGGACTAGCGGGGTTCTCTGGGGCCAACGTCCTGACTTTC
NA	TRBV6-5	NA	TRBJ1-1	CASSYYGQFSEAFF	TGTGCCAGCAGTTACTATGGACAGTTCTCTGAAGCTTTCTTT
NA	TRBV24-1	TRBD1	TRBJ2-1	CATSDLRGRRTNEQFF	TGTGCCACCAGTGATTTAAGGGGGCGTCGGACAAATGAGCAGTTCTTC
NA	TRBV3-1/TRBV3-2	NA	TRBJ1-2	CASSQVTYYGYTF	TGTGCCAGCAGCCAAGTCACATACTATGGCTACACCTTC
NA	TRBV19	TRBD1	TRBJ1-5	CASSIGSGGNNQPQHF	TGTGCCAGTAGTATCGGGTCAGGGGGTAACAATCAGCCCCAGCATTTT
NA	TRBV5-1	NA	TRBJ2-6	CASSQGLRFGANVLTF	TGCGCCAGCAGCCAGGGGTTGCGGTTTGGGGCCAACGTCCTGACTTTC
NA	TRBV9	TRBD2	TRBJ2-1	CASSPRLAYNEQFF	TGTGCCAGCAGTCCTCGACTAGCGTACAATGAGCAGTTCTTC
NA	TRBV27	NA	TRBJ2-3	CASNPSGRRATDTQYF	TGTGCCAGCAACCCTTCGGGCCGGAGGGCCACAGATACGCAGTATTTT
NA	TRBV29-1	NA	TRBJ2-1	CSVGRKNTNEQFF	TGCAGCGTTGGGAGGAAGAATACGAATGAGCAGTTCTTC
NA	TRBV18	TRBD1	TRBJ1-1	CASSANTQGAEAFF	TGTGCCAGCTCAGCAAATACACAGGGGGCTGAAGCTTTCTTT
NA	TRBV4-1	TRBD1	TRBJ1-1	CASRQGRFGTEAFF	TGCGCCAGCAGACAGGGGCGATTCGGCACTGAAGCTTTCTTT
once	TRBV27	NA	TRBJ1-1	CASSPQTGNTEAFF	TGTGCCAGCAGCCCACAGACAGGGAACACTGAAGCTTTCTTT
NA	TRBV2	NA	TRBJ2-2	CASSRGRGTGELFF	TGTGCCAGCAGCCGCGGGCGCGGCACCGGGGAGCTGTTTTTT
NA	TRBV10-3	TRBD1	TRBJ2-5	CAISEWTGQVKETQYF	TGTGCCATCAGTGAGTGGACGGGACAGGTAAAAGAGACCCAGTACTTC
NA	TRBV28	TRBD1	TRBJ1-1	CASSSIHTRDRGSDEAFF	TGTGCCAGCAGTTCGATTCATACCCGGGACAGGGGATCGGATGAAGCTTTCTTT
NA	TRBV18	TRBD1	TRBJ1-4	CASSRGQGRTNEKLFF	TGTGCCAGCTCACGGGGACAGGGGAGAACTAATGAAAAACTGTTTTTT
NA	TRBV7-2	TRBD1	TRBJ1-2	CASSLMWGQPYGYTF	TGTGCCAGCAGCTTAATGTGGGGACAGCCCTATGGCTACACCTTC
NA	TRBV5-1	NA	TRBJ2-3	CASSLGSVVPSTDTQYF	TGCGCCAGCAGCTTGGGTTCTGTAGTTCCCTCTACAGATACGCAGTATTTT
NA	TRBV23-1	TRBD1	TRBJ1-5	CASSQPRTGRYSNQPQHF	TGCGCCAGCAGTCAACCGCGGACAGGGCGATATAGCAATCAGCCCCAGCATTTT
NA	TRBV5-1	NA	TRBJ2-6	CASSLGLSGANVLTF	TGCGCCAGCAGCTTAGGACTCTCTGGGGCCAACGTCCTGACTTTC
NA	TRBV24-1	NA	TRBJ1-3	CATSHSGNTIYF	TGTGCCACCAGTCATTCTGGAAACACCATATATTTT
NA	TRBV7-6	TRBD1	TRBJ1-1	CASSTGVGTEAFF	TGTGCCAGCAGCACAGGGGTTGGGACTGAAGCTTTCTTT
NA	TRBV15	TRBD1	TRBJ1-4	CATSRSTGTGWEKLFF	TGTGCCACCAGCAGATCGACAGGGACGGGGTGGGAAAAACTGTTTTTT
once	TRBV5-1	TRBD2	TRBJ2-5	CASSLLPGGETQYF	TGCGCCAGCAGCTTACTCCCCGGGGGGGAGACCCAGTACTTC
NA	TRBV3-1/TRBV3-2	NA	TRBJ1-4	CASSRGGGVFF	TGTGCCAGCAGTAGGGGAGGCGGGGTGTTTTTT